These 10 T cell receptor beta chains came from one sample sequenced in a study of T cell changes during pregnancy in multiple sclerosis. The table came from immunoSEQ multiplex PCR; TCRdb's copy has only in-frame clones and leaves some out. The table includes tens of thousands of clones, 85% to 95% detected once. The sample consisted of CD4+ T cells from peripheral blood mononuclear cells, taken before pregnancy. These TCRs come from a female donor with multiple sclerosis, enrolled in a pregnancy study.

This clone came up once. V usage is TRBV2 and J usage is TRBJ2-7; maybe TRBD1 (6 bases). Germline V gene sequence: CDR1 SNHLY, CDR2 FYNNEI. The CDR3 spans 13 residues. V lost 6 bases and J lost 2, with 11 bases in between. The CDR3 is CASRTTGTYEQYF. The CDR3 bases are TGTGCCAGCAGAACAACAGGGACCTACGAGCAGTACTTC.

The V and J genes are TRBV5-4 and TRBJ2-3; D is uncertain. V was pared by 2 bases and J by 3 bases, with 10 bases between. Germline V gives CDR1 SGHNT, CDR2 YYREEE (reference sequence). The CDR3 has 14 residues. The CDR3 nucleotides are TGTGCCAGCAGCTTCGGTGCGATGACAGATACGCAGTATTTT. Translated: CASSFGAMTDTQYF. The full variable domain, its missing parts supplied by reference TRBV5-4 and TRBJ2-3, is ETGVTQSPTHLIKTRGQQVTLRCSSQSGHNTVSWYQQALGQGPQFIFQYYREEENGRGNFPPRFSGLQFPNYSSELNVNALELDDSALYLCASSFGAMTDTQYFGPGTRLTVL.

This chain links TRBV7-8 with TRBJ1-5; 8 bases are shared with TRBD1. The CDR3 has 14 residues. Germline CDR1 SGHVS, CDR2 FQNEAQ. Unmatched junction bases numbered 5, after V lost 5 bases and J lost 5 bases. In DNA form, the CDR3 reads TGTGCCAGCAGCGCCGGGACAGGTCATCAGCCCCAGCATTTT. It is translated as CASSAGTGHQPQHF.

This clone was seen once. The CDR3 protein is CASSQLAGGHEQYF. The DNA for the CDR3 is TGCGCCAGCAGCCAACTAGCGGGAGGTCACGAGCAGTACTTC. This sequence joins TRBV5-1 and TRBJ2-7, with 12 positions matching TRBD2. The CDR3 contains 14 residues. V trimming: 4 bases; J trimming: 5 bases; junction bases outside the gene matches: 4. Per the germline V gene, CDR1 is SGHRS and CDR2 is YFSETQ.

The V gene is TRBV30, the J gene TRBJ2-1; 11 bases agree with TRBD2. This CDR3 comprises 12 residues. Trimming took 7 bases from V and 9 from J; bases not matched to a gene: 5. The germline CDR1 and CDR2 sequences are GTSNPN and SVGIG (reference sequence). The CDR3 sequence: CALLAGEAEQFF. CDR3 coding DNA: TGTGCCTTACTAGCGGGAGAAGCTGAGCAGTTCTTC.

A single count supports this clone. The chain has TRBV7-2 and TRBJ2-3; D may be TRBD2 (5 bases). The V gene's germline CDR1 is SGHTA and CDR2 FQGNSA. With 5 bases removed from V and 7 bases from J, the gap between germline ends came to 28 bases. The CDR3 is 18 residues long. This CDR3 is CASSPSQASLHTGNTQYF. In DNA form, the CDR3 reads TGTGCCAGCAGCCCCTCCCAGGCTAGCCTACACACGGGCAATACGCAGTATTTT.

This chain connects TRBV7-2 to TRBJ2-7; 7 bases map to TRBD2. Trimming took 0 bases from V and 3 from J; bases not matched to a gene: 5. The V gene's germline CDR1 is SGHTA and CDR2 FQGNSA. This CDR3 has 15 residues. The DNA of the CDR3 is TGTGCCAGCAGCTTAGCCGCTAGCGGAAACTACGAGCAGTACTTC. Encoded protein: CASSLAASGNYEQYF. The full variable domain, rest sourced from reference TRBV7-2 and TRBJ2-7, is GAGVSQSPSNKVTEKGKDVELRCDPISGHTALYWYRQSLGQGLEFLIYFQGNSAPDKSGLPSDRFSAERTGGSVSTLTIQRTQQEDSAVYLCASSLAASGNYEQYFGPGTRLTVT.

The chain carries TRBV2 and TRBJ2-7; tentatively, D is TRBD1 (5 bases). Germline V gene sequence: CDR1 SNHLY, CDR2 FYNNEI. The CDR3 runs to 14 residues. The DNA for the CDR3 is TGTTACTACAGCAGGGTTGGTGGCTCCTACGAGCAGTACTTC. Translating it yields CYYSRVGGSYEQYF.

V gene TRBV18 combines with J gene TRBJ1-3, with 10 positions matching TRBD1. V was clipped by 5 bases and J by 0 bases; unmatched bases: 13. The germline V gene has CDR1 KGHSH and CDR2 LQKENI. The CDR3 totals 19 residues. CDR3 coding DNA: TGTGCCAGCTCATCCCTGGGACAGGGGCCCCCCTTCTCTGGAAACACCATATATTTT. Translation: CASSSLGQGPPFSGNTIYF.

The chain employs TRBV19 and TRBJ2-1; TRBD2 might be the D (6 bases). V lost 9 bases, J lost 4 bases, and 16 bases lay in between. This CDR3 spans 14 amino acids. Germline CDR1 is LNHDA and CDR2 is SQIVND (reference sequence). The CDR3: CASALGTFYNEQFF. For the CDR3, the DNA is TGTGCCAGCGCATTAGGGACTTTTTACAATGAGCAGTTCTTC.